This T cell receptor beta chain was sequenced for a study of blood T cell repertoires in COVID-19. Study overall: Italy, Spain and the United States were the sources of the convalescent and acute COVID-19 samples. PBMCs, B-cell-depleted T cells, or T cells provided the cDNA or gDNA that made up the material.

How the authors handled the data: Estimation of nucleated cell counts was performed using reference gene primer amplification. The method was immunoSEQ multiplex PCR; TCRdb's version includes in-frame clones alone and lacks a portion of them. Clonal size and the V and J genes are those of that table, whereas D and trimming came from the DNA. The sample lists about 140,000 clones; about four fifths were seen once. The germline V and J ends were trimmed by 1 base and 5 bases, with 9 bases remaining between them. The CDR3 contains 13 residues. Germline values: CDR1 GTSNPN, CDR2 SVGIG (reference sequence).

This sequence originates from a woman between 45 and 60 years old with acute COVID-19. The sequencing sample was made of PBMCs or T cells enriched from blood (not recorded which). The chain carries TRBV30 and TRBJ1-5; no clear D. Written as DNA, the CDR3 is TGTGCCTGGAGTGAAGGACTTGATCAGCCCCAGCATTTT. Protein product: CAWSEGLDQPQHF. Using reference TRBV30 and TRBJ1-5 for the parts outside the CDR3, the full variable domain is SQTIHQWPATLVQPVGSPLSLECTVEGTSNPNLYWYRQAAGRGLQLLFYSVGIGQISSEVPQNLSASRPQDRQFILSSKKLLLSDSGFYLCAWSEGLDQPQHFGDGTRLSIL.